The clone carrying this T cell receptor beta chain was detected only a few times. Its antigen is currently unknown. This sample stems from a study of early T cells in non-severe SARS-CoV-2 infection. Study-level information: Whole-blood bulk RNA, unsorted, was sequenced, and chains were unpaired.

Tagging with unique molecular identifiers was applied to individual cDNA molecules. TCRdb reanalysed the 5' RACE reads using MiXCR and keeps one entry per CDR3 protein. The sample lists 100,000 to 150,000 distinct CDR3 sequences, about 15% occurring once. Overall study findings and caveats: Clonotype matching in VDJdb favored anti-spike CD8 responses and did not capture private and CD4 specificities.

V shed 6 bases and J shed 2 bases, with 14 bases lying between them. Germline V CDR1 and CDR2: MNHNS, SASEGT. The CDR3 length is 14 residues. The gene calls are TRBV6-1 and TRBJ2-7; weak D call: TRBD2 (6 bases). Sequenced material: whole blood. The sequence came from an adult who was a healthcare worker with PCR-confirmed SARS-CoV-2 infection or an uninfected control (not recorded which). DNA for the CDR3: TGTGCCAGCAGGGAAACTAGCCCCCCCTACGAGCAGTACTTC. It specifies CASRETSPPYEQYF.